This passage covers 29 T cell receptor gamma chains from one sample sequenced in a study of intestinal T cells in coeliac disease. About eleven formalin-fixed paraffin-embedded scrolls, each 5 µm thick, supplied each case's genomic DNA. Using about 0.2 ug of biopsy DNA, TRG was amplified with LymphoTrack primers. TCRdb called clones anew from the multiplex PCR reads with CATT. The sample holds about 380 gamma-chain clones; 60% are singletons and the top ten take roughly a third. Sequenced material: a duodenal biopsy. These receptors were collected from a human donor with celiac disease.

The J gene is TRGJ1 or TRGJ2, the V gene TRGV8. CDR3 length equals 17 residues. J lost 2 bases, V lost 3 bases, and 16 bases had no gene match. Germline CDR1 is VENAVY and CDR2 is YDSYNSRV. The chain's CDR3 is CATWDPRITKDYYKKLF. CDR3 sequence (DNA): TGTGCCACCTGGGATCCCCGTATCACGAAAGATTATTATAAGAAACTCTTT.

This clone was counted between two and nine times. V and J are TRGV3 and TRGJ1 or TRGJ2. The germline V gene encodes CDR1 VTNTFY and CDR2 YDVSTARD (reference sequence). This CDR3 has 13 residues. After removal of 12 bases from V and 7 bases from J, the junction contained 18 bases not matched to a gene. In DNA form, the CDR3 reads TGTGCCGACCTGGGACAGGCAGAGTATAAGAAACTCTTT. Translating gives CADLGQAEYKKLF.

The genes are TRGV10 and TRGJ1 or TRGJ2. TRGV10 is treated as an ORF (open reading frame) with a function not yet certain. This CDR3 is 12 amino acids long. Trimming cost V 8 bases and J 7 bases; bases outside gene matches: 9. The CDR3 loop reads CAAWELRYKKLF. DNA for the CDR3: TGTGCTGCGTGGGAGTTGAGGTATAAGAAACTCTTT.

This clone is termed hyperexpanded. The chain combines TRGV4 with TRGJ1 or TRGJ2. The junction had 7 bases not matched to a gene; V was cut back by 5 bases and J by 3 bases. Germline V gene sequence: CDR1 EGSTGY, CDR2 YDSYTSSV. The CDR3 runs 13 residues. Written as DNA, the CDR3 is TGTGCCACCTGGGGGCCCTCTTATTATAAGAAACTCTTT. Residues: CATWGPSYYKKLF.

The V call is TRGV4, the J call TRGJ1 or TRGJ2. The CDR3 loop spans 15 amino acids. CDR1 and CDR2 from the germline V gene are EGSTGY and YDSYTSSV. J lost 0 bases, V lost 6 bases, and 11 bases had no gene match. This CDR3 is CATWMKPENYYKKLF. For the CDR3, the DNA is TGTGCCACCTGGATGAAACCAGAGAATTATTATAAGAAACTCTTT.

By sample fraction, this clone is hyperexpanded. An end of the junction does not agree with germline; a read error may underlie this. The genes are TRGV9 and TRGJ1 or TRGJ2. The CDR3 is made up of 10 amino acids. Germline V gene data show CDR1 as GITISATS and CDR2 as ISYDGTV (reference sequence). The CDR3 region is CTLWESEKLF. As DNA, the CDR3 is TGTACCTTGTGGGAGTCGGAGAAACTCTTT.

This CDR3 reads CACWIRHVGEIAKVSDWIKTF. DNA for the CDR3: TGTGCCTGCTGGATTAGGCACGTAGGGGAGATAGCTAAAGTAAGTGATTGGATCAAGACGTTT. This chain connects TRGV11 to TRGJP2. TRGV11 is classed as an ORF, of uncertain function. CDR3 length: 21 residues. J gave up 5 bases and V 0 bases, and 21 bases lay outside the gene matches.

This chain links TRGV2 with TRGJP2. V lost 12 bases and J lost 1; bases outside the gene matches: 23. This CDR3 region has 18 residues. The V gene's germline CDR1 is EGSNGY and CDR2 YDSYNSKV. The CDR3 reads CAHLGRAVVASSDWIKTF. CDR3 nucleotides: TGTGCCCACCTGGGACGGGCCGTGGTAGCTAGTAGTGATTGGATCAAGACGTTT.

V gene TRGV4 combines with J gene TRGJ1 or TRGJ2. Germline-derived CDR1 and CDR2 are EGSTGY and YDSYTSSV. V lost 7 bases to trimming and J lost 4 bases; unmatched junction nucleotides: 10. This CDR3 has 13 amino acids. The CDR3 nucleotides read TGTGCCACCTGTCCCTTGGGGTATTATAAGAAACTCTTT. This sequence encodes CATCPLGYYKKLF.

This clone was picked up one time. The chain joins TRGV2 to TRGJ1 or TRGJ2. After removal of 8 bases from V and 0 bases from J, the junction contained 10 bases not matched to a gene. The CDR3 has 14 residues. Per the germline V gene, CDR1 is EGSNGY and CDR2 is YDSYNSKV. CDR3 protein: CATLGRTNYYKKLF. The CDR3 DNA reads as TGTGCCACCTTGGGACGGACGAATTATTATAAGAAACTCTTT.

The chain recombines TRGV3 with TRGJ1 or TRGJ2. J lost 11 bases, V lost 11 bases, and 12 bases had no gene match. The CDR3 covers 10 residues. CDR1 and CDR2 from the germline V gene are VTNTFY and YDVSTARD (reference sequence). The CDR3 protein is CANLGPEKLF. The CDR3, as DNA: TGTGCCAACCTGGGACCGGAGAAACTCTTT.

This sequence joins TRGV2 and TRGJ1 or TRGJ2. The CDR3 is 15 amino acids. Looked up from germline, CDR1 is EGSNGY and CDR2 is YDSYNSKV. V shed 0 bases, J shed 3 bases, and the junction held 8 bases outside the gene matches. The CDR3 sequence: CATWDGRGIYYKKLF. The CDR3 nucleotides read TGTGCCACCTGGGACGGGCGCGGAATTTATTATAAGAAACTCTTT.

This clone has just a few counts. This chain links TRGV5 with TRGJ1 or TRGJ2. V was pared by 0 bases and J by 2 bases, with 7 bases of the junction left unmatched. The germline V gene encodes CDR1 VINAFY and CDR2 YDVSNSKD. This CDR3 comprises 15 residues. The CDR3 spells CATWDRPGDYYKKLF. The CDR3 DNA sequence: TGTGCCACCTGGGACAGGCCTGGGGATTATTATAAGAAACTCTTT.

In nucleotides, the CDR3 is TGTGCTGCGTGGGATTATATGATTAATAAGAAACTCTTT. Its translation: CAAWDYMINKKLF. This chain connects TRGV10 to TRGJ1 or TRGJ2. TRGV10 counts as an open reading frame of uncertain function. This CDR3 contains 13 residues. The V and J ends lost 8 bases and 8 bases, in that order; junction bases with no gene match: 13.

The chain couples TRGV8 to TRGJ1 or TRGJ2. There are 11 residues in the CDR3. The V gene's germline CDR1 is VENAVY and CDR2 YDSYNSRV. The chain's CDR3 is CAPGINYKKLF. The CDR3 coding sequence is TGTGCACCTGGGATAAATTATAAGAAACTCTTT.

The V and J genes are TRGV4 and TRGJ1 or TRGJ2. CDR1 and CDR2 from the germline V gene are EGSTGY and YDSYTSSV. CDR3 length equals 12 residues. Germline trimming cut 2 bases from V and 7 bases from J; bases unmatched to any gene: 5. The CDR3 nucleotides read TGTGCCACCTGGGATGAAGAGTATAAGAAACTCTTT. Residues: CATWDEEYKKLF.

In this sample, this clone is hyperexpanded. The gene calls are TRGV4 and TRGJ1 or TRGJ2. The J segment lost 7 bases and the V segment lost 0 bases, leaving 6 bases of the junction unmatched. The germline CDR1 and CDR2 sequences are EGSTGY and YDSYTSSV. This CDR3 has 13 amino acids. DNA for the CDR3: TGTGCCACCTGGGATGGGCCGGAGTATAAGAAACTCTTT. The encoded protein is CATWDGPEYKKLF.

The table lists this clone with a count of one. CDR3 amino acids: CATWGLALSYKKLF. The CDR3 DNA sequence: TGTGCCACCTGGGGCCTCGCCTTAAGTTATAAGAAACTCTTT. V usage is TRGV4 and J usage is TRGJ1 or TRGJ2. The CDR3 extends over 14 amino acids. V lost 5 bases, J lost 6 bases, and 13 bases stayed unmatched. CDR1 and CDR2 (germline): EGSTGY, YDSYTSSV.

This chain connects TRGV4 to TRGJ1 or TRGJ2. After removal of 3 bases from V and 6 bases from J, the junction contained 5 bases not matched to a gene. CDR1 EGSTGY and CDR2 YDSYTSSV come from the germline V gene. The CDR3 covers 12 residues. As DNA, the CDR3 is TGTGCCACCTGGGATTGCAGTTATAAGAAACTCTTT. Encoded protein: CATWDCSYKKLF.

V and J are TRGV10 and TRGJ1 or TRGJ2. TRGV10 counts as an open reading frame of uncertain function. CDR3 length: 12 residues. The V and J ends lost 8 bases and 0 bases, in that order; junction bases with no gene match: 2. The CDR3 DNA reads TGTGCTGCGTGGCAGAATTATTATAAGAAACTCTTT. This translates into CAAWQNYYKKLF.

The chain has TRGV3 and TRGJ1 or TRGJ2. The germline V gene has CDR1 VTNTFY and CDR2 YDVSTARD (reference sequence). CDR3 length equals 13 residues. The DNA for the CDR3 is TGTGCACCTGGGACATGGCCTTATTATAAGAAACTCTTT. Protein product: CAPGTWPYYKKLF.

The rearrangement links TRGV4 to TRGJ1 or TRGJ2. The trim removed 12 bases at V and 3 bases at J, leaving 8 bases unmatched. Germline CDR1 and CDR2: EGSTGY and YDSYTSSV. This CDR3 is 11 amino acids long. The CDR3 here is CAHPSYYKKLF. CDR3 in DNA: TGTGCCCACCCCTCTTATTATAAGAAACTCTTT.

The V call is TRGV9, the J call TRGJ1 or TRGJ2. The CDR3 has 10 residues. The V gene's germline CDR1 is GITISATS and CDR2 ISYDGTV (reference sequence). The trim removed 5 bases at V and 13 bases at J, leaving 8 bases unmatched. The DNA for the CDR3 is TGTGCCTTGTGGGGAGGTGCTAAACTCTTT. Its protein product is CALWGGAKLF.

V usage is TRGV10 and J usage is TRGJ1 or TRGJ2. TRGV10 carries the ORF label, with uncertain function. The trim removed 8 bases at V and 3 bases at J, leaving 14 bases unmatched. The CDR3 covers 15 residues. The CDR3 here is CAAWDRLFRYYKKLF. DNA of the CDR3: TGTGCTGCGTGGGATAGACTTTTTCGTTATTATAAGAAACTCTTT.

This clone occurred a few times. The protein held in TCRdb is that of a much larger clone and does not match this DNA's translation at residue 7, likely because of a read error; the protein shown is translated from the DNA. The CDR3 DNA follows: TGTGCCACCTGGGACAGGCCATATAGTAGTGATTGGATCAAGACGTTT. As protein: CATWDRPYSSDWIKTF. The chain links TRGV5 to TRGJP2. CDR3 length equals 16 residues. Per the germline V gene, CDR1 is VINAFY and CDR2 is YDVSNSKD. Losses at the gene ends were 0 bases for V and 0 bases for J; bases not matched to a gene: 4.

The chain couples TRGV2 to TRGJP2. The germline V gene has CDR1 EGSNGY and CDR2 YDSYNSKV. The CDR3 spans 18 residues. Losses at the gene ends were 0 bases for V and 1 base for J; bases not matched to a gene: 11. CDR3 residues: CATWDGSVVASSDWIKTF. The DNA for the CDR3 is TGTGCCACCTGGGACGGGTCCGTGGTAGCTAGTAGTGATTGGATCAAGACGTTT.

CDR3 region: CATWDGREKLF. Written as DNA, the CDR3 is TGTGCCACCTGGGATGGCCGGGAGAAACTCTTT. This chain joins TRGV4 and TRGJ1 or TRGJ2. This CDR3 contains 11 residues. Germline loops: CDR1 EGSTGY, CDR2 YDSYTSSV. Germline trimming cut 1 base from V and 11 bases from J; bases unmatched to any gene: 5.

Concerning this clone itself: Germline is not matched at one junction end, which may reflect a read error. V is TRGV8 and J is TRGJ1 or TRGJ2. This CDR3 is built from 10 residues. Looked up from germline, CDR1 is VENAVY and CDR2 is YDSYNSRV. The DNA for the CDR3 is TGTGCCACTGGTATTGATAATAAACTCTTT. Amino acid sequence: CATGIDNKLF.

The genes are TRGV8 and TRGJ1 or TRGJ2. Germline assignment: CDR1 VENAVY and CDR2 YDSYNSRV. With V trimmed by 1 base and J by 11 bases, 5 bases remained unmatched. The CDR3 is made up of 11 amino acids. CDR3 nucleotide sequence: TGTGCCACCTGGGATAGATGTCAGAAACTCTTT. Protein sequence: CATWDRCQKLF.